These 14 T cell receptor beta chains were sequenced from one sample in a study of blood T cell repertoires in COVID-19. Sequencing was performed with immunoSEQ multiplex PCR; in TCRdb, only in-frame clones are kept and a portion is missing. The sample includes about 55,000 clones, around 85% seen only once; the top ten take around 17%. The sequenced material came from peripheral blood. Source of these receptors: a human donor in a cohort sampled during active COVID-19.

The J gene is TRBJ2-2, the V gene TRBV11-2, with D unclear. Per germline, CDR1 SGHAT and CDR2 FQNNGV. Trimming cost V 5 bases and J 6 bases, with 10 bases left between them. The CDR3 has 13 amino acids. The CDR3 protein is CASSPLEAGELFF. In nucleotides, the CDR3 is TGTGCCAGCAGCCCCCTAGAGGCCGGGGAGCTGTTTTTT.

The chain carries TRBV20-1 and TRBJ1-2; D remains unclear. This CDR3 region has 11 residues. The germline CDR1 and CDR2 sequences are DFQATT and SNEGSKA (reference sequence). The V end lost 4 bases, the J end lost 7 bases, and 10 bases lay between the germline ends. The DNA for the CDR3 is TGCAGTGCTACCCAAGTCGGTGGCTACACCTTC. It yields the protein CSATQVGGYTF.

This clone came up a few times. The chain couples TRBV19 to TRBJ2-1; 11 nucleotides agree with TRBD2. The CDR3 is 15 amino acids. In germline, CDR1 is LNHDA, CDR2 SQIVND (reference sequence). Germline trimming cut 5 bases from V and 8 bases from J; bases unmatched to any gene: 8. The CDR3: CASSFKTSGIHEQFF. CDR3 coding DNA: TGTGCCAGTAGTTTCAAGACTAGCGGGATCCATGAGCAGTTCTTC.

The J gene is TRBJ2-4, the V gene TRBV2, with TRBD1 identical over 12 bases. This CDR3 is 17 amino acids long. The germline V gene has CDR1 SNHLY and CDR2 FYNNEI. J gave up 7 bases and V 6 bases, and 13 bases lay outside the gene matches. In nucleotides, the CDR3 is TGTGCCAGCAGGGCCTTTGGGACAGGGGGCCGCTTGAACATTCAGTACTTC. It encodes CASRAFGTGGRLNIQYF.

V and J are TRBV5-1 and TRBJ1-6; TRBD1 aligns across 7 bases. The CDR3 length is 13 residues. V was clipped by 1 base and J by 10 bases; unmatched bases: 2. Germline lookup yields CDR1 SGHRS and CDR2 YFSETQ. The CDR3 DNA reads TGCGCCAGCAGCTTGACAGGGGAATCACCCCTCCACTTT. Its protein product is CASSLTGESPLHF.

V and J are TRBV12-5 and TRBJ1-1, with D possibly TRBD1 on 5 matching bases. Germline V gene data show CDR1 as LGHNT and CDR2 as FRNRAP. The germline V and J ends were trimmed by 6 bases and 2 bases, with 13 bases remaining between them. CDR3 length equals 14 residues. Written as DNA, the CDR3 is TGTGCTAGTGGCTCGGGACTTACAAACACTGAAGCTTTCTTT. This codes for CASGSGLTNTEAFF.

This chain's CDR3 is CASRDTGTGPYEQYF. The CDR3 DNA sequence: TGTGCCAGCAGGGATACCGGGACAGGACCCTACGAGCAGTACTTC. The rearrangement joins TRBV6-5 to TRBJ2-7; 8 positions agree with TRBD1. V lost 6 bases to trimming and J lost 2 bases; unmatched junction nucleotides: 9. The CDR3 sequence is 15 residues long. Germline values: CDR1 MNHEY, CDR2 SVGAGI.

The chain joins TRBV5-1 to TRBJ1-2, with a weak D call TRBD1 (6 bases). This CDR3 is built from 16 residues. The germline gives CDR1 SGHRS, CDR2 YFSETQ. V gave up 3 bases and J gave up 0 bases, with 15 bases separating them. CDR3 sequence (DNA): TGCGCCAGCAGCTGGGGCGGACGGACAGCTAACTATGGCTACACCTTC. Residues: CASSWGGRTANYGYTF.

This clone was seen a single time. V and J are TRBV11-2 and TRBJ2-1, with TRBD2 identical over 7 bases. The CDR3 totals 15 residues. CDR1 and CDR2 from the germline V gene are SGHAT and FQNNGV. Germline trimming cut 5 bases from V and 1 base from J; bases unmatched to any gene: 5. The CDR3 protein is CASSIGGGSYNEQFF. The CDR3 bases are TGTGCCAGCAGCATCGGCGGGGGATCCTACAATGAGCAGTTCTTC.

This clone has just one count. The chain employs TRBV28 and TRBJ1-1, with TRBD1 matching 8 bases. V lost 4 bases and J lost 0; bases outside the gene matches: 7. This CDR3 contains 16 residues. CDR1 and CDR2 (germline): MDHEN, SYDVKM. In DNA form, the CDR3 reads TGTGCCAGCAGTTCCCCGGGACAGGCTATGAACACTGAAGCTTTCTTT. Protein: CASSSPGQAMNTEAFF. Full variable domain (remainder filled in from reference TRBV28 and TRBJ1-1): DVKVTQSSRYLVKRTGEKVFLECVQDMDHENMFWYRQDPGLGLRLIYFSYDVKMKEKGDIPEGYSVSREKKERFSLILESASTNQTSMYLCASSSPGQAMNTEAFFGQGTRLTVV.

The rearrangement links TRBV5-1 to TRBJ2-1; TRBD1 matches 10 bases. After removal of 5 bases from V and 7 bases from J, the junction contained 6 bases not matched to a gene. The CDR3 has 14 amino acids. Germline V gives CDR1 SGHRS, CDR2 YFSETQ. The CDR3 spells CASRGTGDSNEQFF. DNA for the CDR3: TGCGCCAGCAGGGGGACAGGGGACTCGAATGAGCAGTTCTTC.

The chain recombines TRBV11-2 with TRBJ2-1; 9 bases fit TRBD1. Germline V gene data show CDR1 as SGHAT and CDR2 as FQNNGV. The junction had 10 bases not matched to a gene; V was cut back by 6 bases and J by 7 bases. The CDR3 totals 15 residues. CDR3 in amino acids: CASSHAGTGRNEQFF. In DNA form, the CDR3 reads TGTGCCAGCAGTCATGCGGGGACAGGGAGAAATGAGCAGTTCTTC.

This chain connects TRBV7-9 to TRBJ1-5, with D perhaps matching TRBD1 (5 bases). Germline assignment: CDR1 SEHNR and CDR2 FQNEAQ (reference sequence). With 6 bases removed from V and 4 bases from J, the gap between germline ends came to 16 bases. The CDR3 sequence is 15 residues long. The CDR3 DNA is TGTGCCAGCAGTCCTGCGGGGTCAGGGAATCAGCCCCAGCATTTT. It codes for CASSPAGSGNQPQHF.

The chain recombines TRBV7-2 with TRBJ2-5, with D perhaps TRBD1 (6 bases). The germline V gene encodes CDR1 SGHTA and CDR2 FQGNSA. This CDR3 has 15 amino acids. With 5 bases removed from V and 5 bases from J, the gap between germline ends came to 18 bases. In DNA, the CDR3 is TGTGCCAGCAGCGGCTCACAGGGATGGTTCGAGACCCAGTACTTC. Its translation is CASSGSQGWFETQYF.